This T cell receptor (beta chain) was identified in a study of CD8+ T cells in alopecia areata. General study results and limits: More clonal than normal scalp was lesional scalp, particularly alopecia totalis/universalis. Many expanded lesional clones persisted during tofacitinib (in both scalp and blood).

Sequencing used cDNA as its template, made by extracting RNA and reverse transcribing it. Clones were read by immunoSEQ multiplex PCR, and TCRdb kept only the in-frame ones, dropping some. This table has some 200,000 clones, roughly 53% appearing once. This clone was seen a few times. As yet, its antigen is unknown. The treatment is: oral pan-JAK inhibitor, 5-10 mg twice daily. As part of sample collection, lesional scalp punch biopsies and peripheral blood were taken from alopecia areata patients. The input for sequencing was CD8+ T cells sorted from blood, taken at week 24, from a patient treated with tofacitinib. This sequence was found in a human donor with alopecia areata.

As DNA, the CDR3 is TGTGCCAGCAGCTCATTGGACTGGGACGAGCAGTACTTC. Its protein product is CASSSLDWDEQYF. The chain links TRBV7-9 to TRBJ2-7, with TRBD2 as a possible D gene (5 bases). Between the trimmed V and J ends, which lost 4 bases and 5 bases, there was a span of 12 bases. The CDR3 extends over 13 amino acids. Per the germline V gene, CDR1 is SEHNR and CDR2 is FQNEAQ (reference sequence).